Below are 8 T cell receptor beta chains sequenced from a single sample in a study of cytomegalovirus exposure and HLA in healthy donors. PCR employed 60 Vbeta and 13 Jbeta primers. Sequenced by immunoSEQ multiplex PCR; TCRdb stores in-frame clones only, minus some. Among roughly 200,000 clones, roughly 9.5% were seen once, and the ten largest hold roughly 1.4%. The sample comprised PBMCs. Receptors originate from a woman in her twenties or thirties in good health and CMV-seropositive.

The chain joins TRBV20-1 to TRBJ1-1; a weak D match, TRBD1 (5 bases). V was cut by 5 bases and J by 5 bases, with 9 bases left in between. This CDR3 contains 11 residues. The germline V gene encodes CDR1 DFQATT and CDR2 SNEGSKA (reference sequence). CDR3 coding DNA: TGCAGTGCTCCTAAGGGGACTGAAGCTTTCTTT. It yields the protein CSAPKGTEAFF.

This sequence joins TRBV9 and TRBJ1-1; D is unresolved. The V end lost 3 bases, the J end lost 4 bases, and 10 bases lay between the germline ends. CDR3 size: 13 residues. Germline CDR1 and CDR2: SGDLS and YYNGEE. CDR3 in amino acids: CASSGGEGTEAFF. CDR3 coding DNA: TGTGCCAGCAGCGGCGGGGAGGGCACTGAAGCTTTCTTT.

The chain joins TRBV7-2 to TRBJ2-5; 7 positions agree with TRBD1. CDR1 is SGHTA and CDR2 is FQGNSA in the germline V gene. The ends lost 4 bases at V and 3 bases at J; junction bases unmatched: 5. The CDR3 is 14 amino acids. CDR3 sequence: CASSYRQGKETQYF. As DNA, the CDR3 is TGTGCCAGCAGCTACCGACAGGGTAAAGAGACCCAGTACTTC.

This clone was counted a few times. V usage is TRBV6-6 and J usage is TRBJ2-2, with D maybe TRBD2 (5 bases). Trimming left V 8 bases short and J 6 bases short, with 16 bases between. Germline CDR1 is MNHNY and CDR2 is SVGAGI (reference sequence). The CDR3 runs 14 residues. CDR3 bases: TGTGCCAGCTTAGCTACTAGTTTCCCCGGGGAGCTGTTTTTT. Encoded protein: CASLATSFPGELFF.

The chain links TRBV30 to TRBJ2-7, with a possible D match to TRBD1 (6 bases). The CDR3 runs to 12 residues. Trimming pared 2 bases from V and 6 bases from J, leaving 11 bases between. Germline V gives CDR1 GTSNPN, CDR2 SVGIG (reference sequence). The CDR3 protein is CAWSTGPGEQYF. CDR3 coding DNA: TGTGCCTGGAGTACAGGGCCGGGCGAGCAGTACTTC.

There are many counts of this clone. The chain joins TRBV6-6 to TRBJ2-1; D is undetermined. Trimming removed 7 bases from V and 7 bases from J, with 8 bases in between. CDR1 is MNHNY, CDR2 SVGAGI, per germline (reference sequence). The CDR3 loop spans 11 amino acids. The CDR3 nucleotides are TGTGCCAGCACCAACATGAATGAGCAGTTCTTC. As protein: CASTNMNEQFF.

This chain links TRBV7-8 with TRBJ1-2; TRBD1 matches at 7 bases. The V and J ends lost 5 bases and 5 bases, in that order; junction bases with no gene match: 5. The CDR3 is made up of 13 amino acids. CDR1 SGHVS and CDR2 FQNEAQ come from the germline V gene. CDR3 loop: CASSMGQKYGYTF. For the CDR3, the DNA is TGTGCCAGCAGCATGGGACAGAAATATGGCTACACCTTC.

The rearrangement uses TRBV19 and TRBJ2-7; D may be TRBD1 (7 bases). Germline values: CDR1 LNHDA, CDR2 SQIVND (reference sequence). Trimming stripped 9 bases from V and 6 bases from J, with 27 bases between. This CDR3 is built from 16 residues. The CDR3 protein is CAREPGFPRQGGEQYF. The CDR3 DNA reads TGTGCCAGAGAGCCAGGGTTTCCGAGACAGGGAGGCGAGCAGTACTTC. Filled out from reference TRBV19 and TRBJ2-7, the complete variable domain reads DGGITQSPKYLFRKEGQNVTLSCEQNLNHDAMYWYRQDPGQGLRLIYYSQIVNDFQKGDIAEGYSVSREKKESFPLTVTSAQKNPTAFYLCAREPGFPRQGGEQYFGPGTRLTVT.